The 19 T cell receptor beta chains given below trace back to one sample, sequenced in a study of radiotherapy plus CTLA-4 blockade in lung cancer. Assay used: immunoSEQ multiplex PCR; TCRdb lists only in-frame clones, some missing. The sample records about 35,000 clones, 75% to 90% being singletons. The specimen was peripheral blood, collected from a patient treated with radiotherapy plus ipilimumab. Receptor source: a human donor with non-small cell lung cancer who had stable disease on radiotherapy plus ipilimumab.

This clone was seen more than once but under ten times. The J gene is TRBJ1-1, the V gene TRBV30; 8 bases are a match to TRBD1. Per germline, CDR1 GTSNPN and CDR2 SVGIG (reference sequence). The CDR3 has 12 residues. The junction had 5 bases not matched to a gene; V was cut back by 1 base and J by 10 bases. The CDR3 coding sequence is TGTGCCTGGAGTGGGCGGACAGGGCGAGCTTTCTTT. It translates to CAWSGRTGRAFF.

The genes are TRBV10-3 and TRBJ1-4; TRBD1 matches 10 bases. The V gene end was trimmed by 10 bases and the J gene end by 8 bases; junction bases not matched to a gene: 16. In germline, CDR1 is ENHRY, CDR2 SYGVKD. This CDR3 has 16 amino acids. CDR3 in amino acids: CASQPGQGKGGEKLFF. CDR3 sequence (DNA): TGTGCCAGCCAACCGGGACAGGGGAAAGGGGGGGAAAAACTGTTTTTT.

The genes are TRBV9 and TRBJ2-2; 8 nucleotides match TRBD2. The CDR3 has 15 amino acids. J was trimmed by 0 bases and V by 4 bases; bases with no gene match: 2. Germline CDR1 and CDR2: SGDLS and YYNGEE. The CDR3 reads CASSRAGANTGELFF. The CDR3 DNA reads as TGTGCCAGCAGCCGAGCGGGAGCGAACACCGGGGAGCTGTTTTTT.

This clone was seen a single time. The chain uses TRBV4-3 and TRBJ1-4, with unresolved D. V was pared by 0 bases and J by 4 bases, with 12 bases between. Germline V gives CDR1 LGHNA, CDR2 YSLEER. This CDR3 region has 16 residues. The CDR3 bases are TGCGCCAGCAGCCAAGATCCACAGCCCGGTAATGAAAAACTGTTTTTT. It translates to CASSQDPQPGNEKLFF.

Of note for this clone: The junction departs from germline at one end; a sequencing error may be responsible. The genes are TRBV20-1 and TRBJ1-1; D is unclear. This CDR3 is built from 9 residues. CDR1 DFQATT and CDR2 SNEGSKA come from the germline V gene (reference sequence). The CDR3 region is CSARDPTHF. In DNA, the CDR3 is TGCAGTGCTAGAGATCCTACTCACTTT.

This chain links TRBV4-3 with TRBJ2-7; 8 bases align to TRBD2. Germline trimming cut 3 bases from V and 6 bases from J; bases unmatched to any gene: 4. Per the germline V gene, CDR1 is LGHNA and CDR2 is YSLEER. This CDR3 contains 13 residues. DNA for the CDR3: TGCGCCAGCAGCCAGGGGACTAGTCGCGAGCAGTACTTC. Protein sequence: CASSQGTSREQYF.

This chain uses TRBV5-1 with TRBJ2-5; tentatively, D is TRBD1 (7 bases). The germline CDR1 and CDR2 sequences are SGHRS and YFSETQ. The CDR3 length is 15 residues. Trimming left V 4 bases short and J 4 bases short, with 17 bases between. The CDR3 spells CASSLIQGRRETQYF. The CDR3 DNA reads TGCGCCAGCAGCCTAATACAGGGGAGGAGAGAGACCCAGTACTTC.

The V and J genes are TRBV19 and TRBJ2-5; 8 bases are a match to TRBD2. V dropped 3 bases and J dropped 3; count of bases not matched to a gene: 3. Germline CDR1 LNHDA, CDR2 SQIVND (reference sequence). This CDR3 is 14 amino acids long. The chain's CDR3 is CASSIPGGEETQYF. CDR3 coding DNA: TGTGCCAGTAGTATCCCCGGGGGGGAAGAGACCCAGTACTTC.

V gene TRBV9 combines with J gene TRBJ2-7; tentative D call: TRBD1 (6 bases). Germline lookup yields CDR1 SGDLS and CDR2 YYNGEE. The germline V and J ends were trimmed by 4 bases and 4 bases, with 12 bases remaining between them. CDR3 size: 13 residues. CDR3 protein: CASSQGQTYEQYF. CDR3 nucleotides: TGTGCCAGCAGCCAAGGACAGACGTACGAGCAGTACTTC.

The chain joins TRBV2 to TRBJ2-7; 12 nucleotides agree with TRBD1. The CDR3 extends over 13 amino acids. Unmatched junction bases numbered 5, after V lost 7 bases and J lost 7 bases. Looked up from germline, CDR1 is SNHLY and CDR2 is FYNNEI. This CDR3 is CASTAGQGAEQYF. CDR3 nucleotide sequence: TGTGCCAGCACCGCGGGACAGGGGGCTGAGCAGTACTTC.

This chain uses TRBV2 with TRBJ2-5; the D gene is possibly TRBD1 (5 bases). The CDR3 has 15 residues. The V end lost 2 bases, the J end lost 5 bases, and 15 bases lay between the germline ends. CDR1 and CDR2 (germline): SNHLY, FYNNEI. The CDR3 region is CASSERWAGSETQYF. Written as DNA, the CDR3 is TGTGCCAGCAGTGAAAGGTGGGCAGGGTCGGAGACCCAGTACTTC.

CDR3 DNA sequence: TGTGCCAGCAGCCCCACGGGCGGGAACTACTACGAGCAGTACTTC. It yields the protein CASSPTGGNYYEQYF. The chain is built from TRBV7-2 and TRBJ2-7; D is possibly TRBD2 (6 bases). Trimming removed 5 bases at V and 3 bases at J, with 17 bases between. The CDR3 is 15 amino acids. CDR1 is SGHTA and CDR2 is FQGNSA in the germline V gene.

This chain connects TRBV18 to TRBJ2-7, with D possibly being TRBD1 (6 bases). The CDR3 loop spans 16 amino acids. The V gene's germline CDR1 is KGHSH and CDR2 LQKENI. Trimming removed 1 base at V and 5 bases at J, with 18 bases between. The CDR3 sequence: CASSPLLIQGDNEQYF. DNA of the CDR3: TGTGCCAGCTCACCACTGCTTATACAGGGAGACAACGAGCAGTACTTC. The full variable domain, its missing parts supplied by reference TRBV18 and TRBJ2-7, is NAGVMQNPRHLVRRRGQEARLRCSPMKGHSHVYWYRQLPEEGLKFMVYLQKENIIDESGMPKERFSAEFPKEGPSILRIQQVVRGDSAAYFCASSPLLIQGDNEQYFGPGTRLTVT.

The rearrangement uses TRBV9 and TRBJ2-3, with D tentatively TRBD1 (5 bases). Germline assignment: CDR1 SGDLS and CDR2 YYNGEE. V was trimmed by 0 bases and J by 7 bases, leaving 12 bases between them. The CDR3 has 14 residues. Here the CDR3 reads CASSVADRQYTQYF. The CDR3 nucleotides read TGTGCCAGCAGCGTAGCAGACAGACAGTATACGCAGTATTTT. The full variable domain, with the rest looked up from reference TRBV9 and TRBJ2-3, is DSGVTQTPKHLITATGQRVTLRCSPRSGDLSVYWYQQSLDQGLQFLIQYYNGEERAKGNILERFSAQQFPDLHSELNLSSLELGDSALYFCASSVADRQYTQYFGPGTRLTVL.

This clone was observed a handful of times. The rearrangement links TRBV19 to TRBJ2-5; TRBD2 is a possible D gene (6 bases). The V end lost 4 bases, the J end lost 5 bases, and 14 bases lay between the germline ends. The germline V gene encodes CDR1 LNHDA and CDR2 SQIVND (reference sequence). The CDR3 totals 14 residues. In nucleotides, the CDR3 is TGTGCCAGTAGTAGGGGAGGTCTCCTGGAGACCCAGTACTTC. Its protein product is CASSRGGLLETQYF.

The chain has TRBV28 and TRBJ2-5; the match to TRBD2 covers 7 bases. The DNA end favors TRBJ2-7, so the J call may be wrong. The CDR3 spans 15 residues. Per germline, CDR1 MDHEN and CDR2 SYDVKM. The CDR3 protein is CASKRAGVSSYEQYF. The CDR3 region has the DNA TGTGCCAGCAAGAGGGCGGGGGTAAGCTCCTACGAGCAGTACTTC.

The CDR3 sequence: CASSDETSGRARDEQFF. CDR3 DNA sequence: TGCGCCAGCAGTGATGAGACTAGCGGGAGGGCCAGGGATGAGCAGTTCTTC. The V and J genes are TRBV10-1 and TRBJ2-1; 14 nucleotides match TRBD2. Germline values: CDR1 WNHNN, CDR2 SYGVQD (reference sequence). The CDR3 totals 17 residues. V dropped 3 bases and J dropped 8; count of bases not matched to a gene: 9.

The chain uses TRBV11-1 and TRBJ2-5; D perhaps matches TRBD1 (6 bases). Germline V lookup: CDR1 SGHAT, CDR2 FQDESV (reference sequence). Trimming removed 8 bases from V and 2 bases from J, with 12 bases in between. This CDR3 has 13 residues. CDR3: CASQNTGQETQYF. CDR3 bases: TGTGCCAGCCAAAACACAGGGCAAGAGACCCAGTACTTC.

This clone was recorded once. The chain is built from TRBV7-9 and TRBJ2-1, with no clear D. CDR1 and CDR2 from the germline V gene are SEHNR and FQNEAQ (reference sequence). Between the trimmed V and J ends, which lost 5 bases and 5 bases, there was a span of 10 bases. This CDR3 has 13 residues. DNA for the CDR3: TGTGCCAGCAGCCCCCCCCGGGACAATGAGCAGTTCTTC. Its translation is CASSPPRDNEQFF.